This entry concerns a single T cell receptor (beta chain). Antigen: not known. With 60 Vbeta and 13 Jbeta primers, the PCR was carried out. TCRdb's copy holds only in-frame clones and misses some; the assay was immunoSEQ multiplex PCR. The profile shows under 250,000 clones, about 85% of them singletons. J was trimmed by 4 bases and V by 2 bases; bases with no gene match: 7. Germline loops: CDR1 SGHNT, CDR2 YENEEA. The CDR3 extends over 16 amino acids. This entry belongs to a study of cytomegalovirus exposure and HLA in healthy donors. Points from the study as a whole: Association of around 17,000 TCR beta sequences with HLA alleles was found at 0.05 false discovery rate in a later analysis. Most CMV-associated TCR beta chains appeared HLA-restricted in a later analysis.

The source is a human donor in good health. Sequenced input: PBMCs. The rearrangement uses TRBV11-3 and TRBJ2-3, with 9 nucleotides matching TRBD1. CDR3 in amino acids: CASSLTDRGGADTQYF. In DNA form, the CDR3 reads TGTGCCAGCAGCTTAACGGACAGGGGTGGGGCAGATACGCAGTATTTT.